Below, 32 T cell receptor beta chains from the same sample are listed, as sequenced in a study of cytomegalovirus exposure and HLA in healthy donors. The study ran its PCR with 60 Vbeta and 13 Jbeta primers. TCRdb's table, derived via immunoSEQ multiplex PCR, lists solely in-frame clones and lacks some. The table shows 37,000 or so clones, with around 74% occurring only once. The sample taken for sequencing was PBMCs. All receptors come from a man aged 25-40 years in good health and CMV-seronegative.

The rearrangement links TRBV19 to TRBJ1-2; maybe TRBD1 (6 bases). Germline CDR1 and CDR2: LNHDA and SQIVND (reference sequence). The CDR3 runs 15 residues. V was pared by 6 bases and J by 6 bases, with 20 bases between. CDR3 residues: CASRLQGVFGHGYTF. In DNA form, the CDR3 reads TGTGCCAGTAGGCTACAGGGTGTATTCGGTCATGGCTACACCTTC.

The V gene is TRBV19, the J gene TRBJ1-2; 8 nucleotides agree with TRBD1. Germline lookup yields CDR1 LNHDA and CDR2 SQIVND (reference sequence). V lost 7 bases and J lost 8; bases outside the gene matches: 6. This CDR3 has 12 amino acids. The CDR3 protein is CASNQGAEGYTF. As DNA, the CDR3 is TGTGCCAGTAACCAGGGGGCGGAAGGCTACACCTTC. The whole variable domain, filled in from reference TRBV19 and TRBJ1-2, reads DGGITQSPKYLFRKEGQNVTLSCEQNLNHDAMYWYRQDPGQGLRLIYYSQIVNDFQKGDIAEGYSVSREKKESFPLTVTSAQKNPTAFYLCASNQGAEGYTFGSGTRLTVV.

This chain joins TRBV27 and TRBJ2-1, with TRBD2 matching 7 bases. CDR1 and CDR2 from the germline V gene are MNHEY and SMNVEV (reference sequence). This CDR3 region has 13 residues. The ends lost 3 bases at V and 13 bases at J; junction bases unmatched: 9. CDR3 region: CASSLGREDYQFF. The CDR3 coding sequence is TGTGCCAGCAGTTTGGGGAGGGAGGATTACCAGTTCTTC.

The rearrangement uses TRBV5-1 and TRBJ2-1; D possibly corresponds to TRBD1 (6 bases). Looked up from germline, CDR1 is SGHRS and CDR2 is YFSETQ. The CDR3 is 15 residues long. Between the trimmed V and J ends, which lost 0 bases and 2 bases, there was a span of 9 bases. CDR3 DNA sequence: TGCGCCAGCAGCTTGGCCACAGGGACCTACAATGAGCAGTTCTTC. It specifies CASSLATGTYNEQFF.

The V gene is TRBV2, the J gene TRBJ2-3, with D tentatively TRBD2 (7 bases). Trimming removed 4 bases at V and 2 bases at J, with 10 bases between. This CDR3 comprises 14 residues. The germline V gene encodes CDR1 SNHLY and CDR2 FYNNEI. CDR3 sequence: CASSGRGLTDTQYF. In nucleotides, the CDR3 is TGTGCCAGCAGTGGGCGGGGGCTCACAGATACGCAGTATTTT.

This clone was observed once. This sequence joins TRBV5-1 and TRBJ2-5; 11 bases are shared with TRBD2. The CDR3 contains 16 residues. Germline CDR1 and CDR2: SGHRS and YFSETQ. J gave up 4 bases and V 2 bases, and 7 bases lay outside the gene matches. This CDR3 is CASSFGSGGAIETQYF. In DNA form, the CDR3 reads TGCGCCAGCAGCTTTGGTAGCGGGGGGGCGATAGAGACCCAGTACTTC.

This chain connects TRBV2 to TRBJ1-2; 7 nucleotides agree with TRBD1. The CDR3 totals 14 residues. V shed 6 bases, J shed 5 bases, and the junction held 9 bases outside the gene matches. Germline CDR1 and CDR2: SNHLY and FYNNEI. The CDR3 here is CASRDRSGVYGYTF. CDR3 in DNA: TGTGCCAGCAGGGACAGGTCCGGGGTTTATGGCTACACCTTC. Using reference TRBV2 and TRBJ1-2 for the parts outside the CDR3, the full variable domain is EPEVTQTPSHQVTQMGQEVILRCVPISNHLYFYWYRQILGQKVEFLVSFYNNEISEKSEIFDDQFSVERPDGSNFTLKIRSTKLEDSAMYFCASRDRSGVYGYTFGSGTRLTVV.

The CDR3 region has the DNA TGTGCCAGTAGTACCGACAGTTACAATGAGCAGTTCTTC. Residues: CASSTDSYNEQFF. This sequence joins TRBV19 and TRBJ2-1, with D possibly TRBD1 on 5 matching bases. The germline CDR1 and CDR2 sequences are LNHDA and SQIVND (reference sequence). The V end lost 4 bases, the J end lost 4 bases, and 8 bases lay between the germline ends. The CDR3 is 13 residues long.

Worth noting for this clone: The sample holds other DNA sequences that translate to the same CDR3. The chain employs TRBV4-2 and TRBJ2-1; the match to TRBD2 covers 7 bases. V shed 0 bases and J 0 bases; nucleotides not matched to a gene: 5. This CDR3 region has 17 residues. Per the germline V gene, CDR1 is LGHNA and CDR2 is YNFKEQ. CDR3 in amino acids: CASSQDWGGSSYNEQFF. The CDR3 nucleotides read TGTGCCAGCAGCCAAGATTGGGGCGGGAGCTCCTACAATGAGCAGTTCTTC.

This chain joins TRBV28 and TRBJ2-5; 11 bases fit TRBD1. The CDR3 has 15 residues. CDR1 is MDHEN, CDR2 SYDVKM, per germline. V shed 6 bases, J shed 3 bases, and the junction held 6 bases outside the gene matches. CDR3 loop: CASSLGTGGKETQYF. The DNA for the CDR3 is TGTGCCAGCAGCCTAGGGACAGGGGGGAAAGAGACCCAGTACTTC.

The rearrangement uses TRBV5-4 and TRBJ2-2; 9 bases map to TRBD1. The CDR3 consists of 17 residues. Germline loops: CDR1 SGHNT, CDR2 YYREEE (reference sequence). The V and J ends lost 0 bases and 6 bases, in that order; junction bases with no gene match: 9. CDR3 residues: CASSLVGGTGFAGELFF. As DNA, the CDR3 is TGTGCCAGCAGCTTGGTGGGCGGGACAGGGTTCGCCGGGGAGCTGTTTTTT.

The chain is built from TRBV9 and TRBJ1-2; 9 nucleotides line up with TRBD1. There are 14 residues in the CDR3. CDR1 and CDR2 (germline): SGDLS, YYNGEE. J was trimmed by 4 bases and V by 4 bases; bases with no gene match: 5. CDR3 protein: CASSNRDRVYGYTF. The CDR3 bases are TGTGCCAGCAGCAACCGGGACAGGGTCTATGGCTACACCTTC.

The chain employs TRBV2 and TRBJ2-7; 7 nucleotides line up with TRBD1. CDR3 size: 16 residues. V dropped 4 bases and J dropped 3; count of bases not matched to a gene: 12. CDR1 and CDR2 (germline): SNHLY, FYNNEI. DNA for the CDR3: TGTGCCAGCAGTGTGGATGTCGGGACAGAGTACTACGAGCAGTACTTC. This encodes CASSVDVGTEYYEQYF.

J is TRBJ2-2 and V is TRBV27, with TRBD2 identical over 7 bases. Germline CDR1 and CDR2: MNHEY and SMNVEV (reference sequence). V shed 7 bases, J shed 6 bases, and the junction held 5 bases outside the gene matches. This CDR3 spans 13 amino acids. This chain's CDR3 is CASTREVSGELFF. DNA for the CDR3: TGTGCCAGCACTCGGGAGGTCTCCGGGGAGCTGTTTTTT.

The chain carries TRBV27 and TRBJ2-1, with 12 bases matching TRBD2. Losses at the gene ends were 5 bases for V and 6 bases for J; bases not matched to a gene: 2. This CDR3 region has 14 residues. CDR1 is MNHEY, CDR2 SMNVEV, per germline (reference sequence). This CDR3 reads CASSTGLAGNEQFF. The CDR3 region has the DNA TGTGCCAGCAGTACGGGACTAGCGGGCAATGAGCAGTTCTTC.

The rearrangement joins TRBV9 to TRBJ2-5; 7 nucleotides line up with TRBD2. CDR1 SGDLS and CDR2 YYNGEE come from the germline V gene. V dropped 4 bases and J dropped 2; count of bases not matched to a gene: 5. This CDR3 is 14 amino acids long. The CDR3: CASSSSGIQETQYF. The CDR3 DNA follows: TGTGCCAGCAGCTCTAGCGGAATTCAAGAGACCCAGTACTTC.

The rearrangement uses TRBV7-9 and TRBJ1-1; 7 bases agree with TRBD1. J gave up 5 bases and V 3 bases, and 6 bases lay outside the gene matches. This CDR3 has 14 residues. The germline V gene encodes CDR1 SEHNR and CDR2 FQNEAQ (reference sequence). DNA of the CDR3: TGTGCCAGCAGCTTGGTACAGGGGAGGACTGAAGCTTTCTTT. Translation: CASSLVQGRTEAFF.

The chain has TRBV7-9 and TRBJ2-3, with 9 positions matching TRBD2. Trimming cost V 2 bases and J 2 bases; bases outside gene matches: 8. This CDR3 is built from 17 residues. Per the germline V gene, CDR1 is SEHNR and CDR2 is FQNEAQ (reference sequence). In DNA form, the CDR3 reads TGTGCCAGCAGCTTATGGCTAGCGGGATGGAACACAGATACGCAGTATTTT. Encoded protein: CASSLWLAGWNTDTQYF.

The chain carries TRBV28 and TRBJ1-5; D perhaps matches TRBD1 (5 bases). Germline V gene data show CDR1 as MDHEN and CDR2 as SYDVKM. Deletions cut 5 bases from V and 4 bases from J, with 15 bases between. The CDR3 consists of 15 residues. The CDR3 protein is CASSTSGGFNQPQHF. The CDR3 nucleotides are TGTGCCAGCAGTACTAGTGGGGGGTTTAATCAGCCCCAGCATTTT.

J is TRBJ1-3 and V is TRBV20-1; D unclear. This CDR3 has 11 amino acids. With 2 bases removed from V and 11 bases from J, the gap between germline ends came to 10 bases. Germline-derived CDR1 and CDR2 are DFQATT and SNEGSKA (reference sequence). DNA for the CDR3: TGCAGTGCTAGACCCCCCCCCGCCATATATTTT. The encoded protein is CSARPPPAIYF.

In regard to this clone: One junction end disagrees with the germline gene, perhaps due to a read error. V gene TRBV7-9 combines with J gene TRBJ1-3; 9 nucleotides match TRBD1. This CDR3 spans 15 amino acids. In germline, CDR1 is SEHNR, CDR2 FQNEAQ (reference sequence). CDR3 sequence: CASSNGQGQGETLIF. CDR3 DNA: TGTGCCAGCAGCAACGGACAGGGGCAAGGGGAAACACTGATTTTT. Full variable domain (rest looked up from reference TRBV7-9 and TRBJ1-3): DTGVSQNPRHKITKRGQNVTFRCDPISEHNRLYWYRQTLGQGPEFLTYFQNEAQLEKSRLLSDRFSAERPKGSFSTLEIQRTEQGDSAMYLCASSNGQGQGETLIFGEGSWLTVV.

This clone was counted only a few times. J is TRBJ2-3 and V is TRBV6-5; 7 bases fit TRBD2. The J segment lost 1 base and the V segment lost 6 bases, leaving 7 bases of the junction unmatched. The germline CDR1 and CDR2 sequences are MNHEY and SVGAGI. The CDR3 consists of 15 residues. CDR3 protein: CASSWASGGTDTQYF. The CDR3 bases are TGTGCCAGCAGCTGGGCAAGCGGGGGCACAGATACGCAGTATTTT.

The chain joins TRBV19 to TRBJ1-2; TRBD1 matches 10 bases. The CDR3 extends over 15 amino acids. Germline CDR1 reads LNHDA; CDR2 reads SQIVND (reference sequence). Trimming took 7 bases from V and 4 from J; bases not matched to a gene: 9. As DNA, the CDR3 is TGTGCCAGTACCGAAACCGGGACAGGGGCCTATGGCTACACCTTC. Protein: CASTETGTGAYGYTF.

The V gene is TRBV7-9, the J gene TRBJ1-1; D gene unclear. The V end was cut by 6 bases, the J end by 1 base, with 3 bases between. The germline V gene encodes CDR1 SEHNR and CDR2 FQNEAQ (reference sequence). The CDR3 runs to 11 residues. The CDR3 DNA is TGTGCCAGCAGTCAGAACACTGAAGCTTTCTTT. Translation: CASSQNTEAFF.

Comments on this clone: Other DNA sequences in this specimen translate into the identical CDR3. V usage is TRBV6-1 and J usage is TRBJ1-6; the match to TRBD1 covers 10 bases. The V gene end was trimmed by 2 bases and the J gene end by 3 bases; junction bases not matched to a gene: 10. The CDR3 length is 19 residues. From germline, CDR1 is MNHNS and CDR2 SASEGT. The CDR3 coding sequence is TGTGCCAGCAGTGAATCCGGGACAGGGGTCCAAAGCTATAATTCACCCCTCCACTTT. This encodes CASSESGTGVQSYNSPLHF.

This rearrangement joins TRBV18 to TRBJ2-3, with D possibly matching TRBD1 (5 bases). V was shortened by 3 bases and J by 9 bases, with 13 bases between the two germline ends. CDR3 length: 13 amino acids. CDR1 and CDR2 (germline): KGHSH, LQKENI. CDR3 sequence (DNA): TGTGCCAGCTCACCCGGTATGGCAGGGACGCAGTATTTT. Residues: CASSPGMAGTQYF.

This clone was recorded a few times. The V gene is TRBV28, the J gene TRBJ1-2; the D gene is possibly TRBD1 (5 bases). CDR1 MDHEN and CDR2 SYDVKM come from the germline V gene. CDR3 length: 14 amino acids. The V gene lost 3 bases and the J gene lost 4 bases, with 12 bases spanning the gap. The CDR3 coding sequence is TGTGCCAGCAGTTTTTCCAGGGTAGGCTATGGCTACACCTTC. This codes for CASSFSRVGYGYTF.

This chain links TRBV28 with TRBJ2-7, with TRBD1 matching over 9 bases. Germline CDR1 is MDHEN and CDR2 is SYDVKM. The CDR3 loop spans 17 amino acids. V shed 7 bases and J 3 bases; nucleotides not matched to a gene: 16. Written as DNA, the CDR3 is TGTGCCAGCACAACCACAGGGGGCGCGATATCGGGCTACGAGCAGTACTTC. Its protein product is CASTTTGGAISGYEQYF. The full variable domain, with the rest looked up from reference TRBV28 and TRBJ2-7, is DVKVTQSSRYLVKRTGEKVFLECVQDMDHENMFWYRQDPGLGLRLIYFSYDVKMKEKGDIPEGYSVSREKKERFSLILESASTNQTSMYLCASTTTGGAISGYEQYFGPGTRLTVT.

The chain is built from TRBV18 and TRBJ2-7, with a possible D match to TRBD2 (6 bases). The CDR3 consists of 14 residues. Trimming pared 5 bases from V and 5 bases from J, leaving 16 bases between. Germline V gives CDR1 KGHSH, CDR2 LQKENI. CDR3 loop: CASSSSGVLDEQYF. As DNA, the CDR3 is TGTGCCAGCTCAAGTAGCGGTGTTCTGGACGAGCAGTACTTC.

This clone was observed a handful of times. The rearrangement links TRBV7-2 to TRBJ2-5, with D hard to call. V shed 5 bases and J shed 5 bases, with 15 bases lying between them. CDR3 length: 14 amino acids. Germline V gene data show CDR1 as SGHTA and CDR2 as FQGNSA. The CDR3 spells CASSPYGPRETQYF. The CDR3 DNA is TGTGCCAGCAGCCCGTATGGGCCCAGGGAGACCCAGTACTTC.

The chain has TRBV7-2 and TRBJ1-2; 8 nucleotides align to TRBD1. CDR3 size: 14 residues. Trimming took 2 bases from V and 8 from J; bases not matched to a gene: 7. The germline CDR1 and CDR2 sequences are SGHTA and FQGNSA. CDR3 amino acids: CASSLLGTGQGYTF. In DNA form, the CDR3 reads TGTGCCAGCAGCTTATTGGGGACAGGCCAGGGCTACACCTTC. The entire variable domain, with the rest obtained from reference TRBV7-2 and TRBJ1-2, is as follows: GAGVSQSPSNKVTEKGKDVELRCDPISGHTALYWYRQSLGQGLEFLIYFQGNSAPDKSGLPSDRFSAERTGGSVSTLTIQRTQQEDSAVYLCASSLLGTGQGYTFGSGTRLTVV.

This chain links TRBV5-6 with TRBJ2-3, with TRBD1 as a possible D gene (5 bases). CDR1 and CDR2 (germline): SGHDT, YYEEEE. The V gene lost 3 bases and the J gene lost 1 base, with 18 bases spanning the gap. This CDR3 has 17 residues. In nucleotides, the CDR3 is TGTGCCAGCAGCTCCACCCGACGGACACATGGCACAGATACGCAGTATTTT. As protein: CASSSTRRTHGTDTQYF.